The 9 T cell receptor beta chains below come from one sample, sequenced in a study of blood T cell repertoires in COVID-19. TCRdb's copy holds only in-frame clones and misses some; the assay was immunoSEQ multiplex PCR. This table has 130,000 or so clones, approximately 80% appearing once. The specimen sequenced was peripheral blood. The receptors were sampled from a human donor in a cohort sampled during active COVID-19.

The CDR3: CASRRPGTGGEKLFF. In DNA, the CDR3 is TGTGCCAGCAGGCGACCCGGGACAGGGGGAGAAAAACTGTTTTTT. The gene calls are TRBV28 and TRBJ1-4, with 11 bases that match TRBD1. Germline V CDR1 and CDR2: MDHEN, SYDVKM. This CDR3 is 15 amino acids long. Trimming removed 6 bases from V and 8 bases from J; junction bases left unmatched: 8.

The gene calls are TRBV5-1 and TRBJ1-3, with D tentatively TRBD1 (6 bases). Deletions cut 4 bases from V and 0 bases from J, with 17 bases between. The germline V gene encodes CDR1 SGHRS and CDR2 YFSETQ. This CDR3 is 17 amino acids long. The CDR3 nucleotides are TGCGCCAGCAGCCGGGGCGGTACAGGGCCCTCTGGAAACACCATATATTTT. Translating it yields CASSRGGTGPSGNTIYF.

The J gene is TRBJ1-6, the V gene TRBV10-3; 8 bases are shared with TRBD1. Germline loops: CDR1 ENHRY, CDR2 SYGVKD. The V and J ends lost 6 bases and 7 bases, in that order; junction bases with no gene match: 8. The CDR3 covers 15 residues. DNA of the CDR3: TGTGCCATCAGCATACAGGGGGTAGGCAATTCACCCCTCCACTTT. Encoded protein: CAISIQGVGNSPLHF.

The chain joins TRBV27 to TRBJ2-7; 7 bases agree with TRBD1. The ends lost 1 base at V and 2 bases at J; junction bases unmatched: 8. The CDR3 has 16 residues. Germline lookup yields CDR1 MNHEY and CDR2 SMNVEV (reference sequence). The CDR3 DNA is TGTGCCAGCAGTTTATTCTATGCTGGACAGGCCTACGAGCAGTACTTC. As protein: CASSLFYAGQAYEQYF.

The chain is built from TRBV4-1 and TRBJ1-2, with TRBD1 matching over 7 bases. With 2 bases clipped from V and 4 bases from J, the junction kept 4 bases outside the gene matches. The CDR3 has 14 residues. The V gene's germline CDR1 is MGHRA and CDR2 YSYEKL. CDR3 sequence (DNA): TGCGCCAGCAGCCAAACCCGGGACAGCTATGGCTACACCTTC. It specifies CASSQTRDSYGYTF.

The V and J genes are TRBV19 and TRBJ1-5; possibly TRBD1 for D (6 bases). The CDR3 covers 20 residues. Trimming cost V 4 bases and J 0 bases, with 25 bases left between them. Per the germline V gene, CDR1 is LNHDA and CDR2 is SQIVND (reference sequence). CDR3: CASSTRWRGAPRDSNQPQHF. Written as DNA, the CDR3 is TGTGCCAGTAGTACGCGCTGGCGGGGGGCCCCTAGGGATAGCAATCAGCCCCAGCATTTT.

The rearrangement links TRBV6-6 to TRBJ1-1, with D possibly being TRBD1 (5 bases). Germline V gives CDR1 MNHNY, CDR2 SVGAGI (reference sequence). This CDR3 is 12 amino acids long. V dropped 2 bases and J dropped 10 bases, with 11 bases sitting between them. The CDR3 reads CASSYGHQGAFF. The CDR3 DNA is TGTGCCAGCAGTTACGGACACCAGGGAGCTTTCTTT.

The chain is built from TRBV11-3 and TRBJ2-2; D remains ambiguous. V gave up 0 bases and J gave up 1 base, with 9 bases separating them. Per the germline V gene, CDR1 is SGHNT and CDR2 is YENEEA. The length of the CDR3 is 16 residues. CDR3 nucleotide sequence: TGTGCCAGCAGCTTAGATACGGCAGGGAACACCGGGGAGCTGTTTTTT. This translates into CASSLDTAGNTGELFF. The entire variable domain, with the rest obtained from reference TRBV11-3 and TRBJ2-2, is as follows: EAGVVQSPRYKIIEKKQPVAFWCNPISGHNTLYWYLQNLGQGPELLIRYENEEAVDDSQLPKDRFSAERLKGVDSTLKIQPAELGDSAVYLCASSLDTAGNTGELFFGEGSRLTVL.

Comment on this clone: Other nucleotide sequences from this sample produce the same CDR3. The chain uses TRBV3-1 (or the pseudogene TRBV3-2) and TRBJ1-1; D remains ambiguous. This CDR3 comprises 13 residues. Germline CDR1 LGHDT, CDR2 YNNKEL (reference sequence). With 1 base removed from V and 1 base from J, the gap between germline ends came to 4 bases. The CDR3 DNA is TGTGCCAGCAGCCAAGCAGGGAACACTGAAGCTTTCTTT. Its protein is CASSQAGNTEAFF.